A single sample is the source of the 30 T cell receptor beta chains below, sequenced in a study of T cells expressing NK-cell markers. TCRdb reworked the 5' RACE reads into one entry per CDR3 protein, no DNA. Its table records around 280,000 distinct CDR3 sequences. Sample: blood T cells: a sorted CD56 or NKG2C T cell subset, CD4+ or CD8+ T cells, or bulk PBMC T cells (not recorded which). These receptors all come from a man between 18 and 29 years old in good health.

The chain combines TRBV4-2 with TRBJ2-1. Germline V gives CDR1 LGHNA, CDR2 YNFKEQ. This CDR3 has 16 amino acids. This CDR3 reads CASSQGKAGFIDEQFF.

The chain's CDR3 is CAITGGQGIGNTIYF. The V call is TRBV10-3, the J call TRBJ1-3; TCRdb's assignment of TRBD1 cannot be checked, as there is no DNA. There are 15 residues in the CDR3. Germline lookup yields CDR1 ENHRY and CDR2 SYGVKD.

The chain couples TRBV3-1 to TRBJ1-6. The CDR3 is 12 residues long. Germline CDR1 and CDR2: LGHDT and YNNKEL (reference sequence). The CDR3 is CASSSHSSPLHF.

The chain is built from TRBV12-3 or TRBV12-4 and TRBJ2-3; TCRdb's assignment of TRBD2 cannot be checked, as there is no DNA. The CDR3 runs to 16 residues. CDR3 region: CASSLGLAGVEDTQYF.

The chain recombines TRBV12-3 or TRBV12-4 with TRBJ2-5; lacking DNA, the TRBD2 call made by TCRdb goes unchecked. There are 19 residues in the CDR3. CDR3 protein: CASSPPYSTGPTPQETQYF.

V and J are TRBV4-1 and TRBJ1-2; the D gene TCRdb calls, TRBD1, cannot be checked with no DNA. Germline CDR1 is MGHRA and CDR2 is YSYEKL. The CDR3 loop spans 13 amino acids. The CDR3: CASSKRDSRGYTF.

V usage is TRBV18 and J usage is TRBJ2-7; TCRdb's assignment of TRBD2 cannot be checked, as there is no DNA. Germline values: CDR1 KGHSH, CDR2 LQKENI. The CDR3 contains 15 residues. The CDR3 loop is CASSPGTSGVYEQYF.

CDR3 sequence reads: CASSQWWSWQGATGELFF. The chain uses TRBV4-3 and TRBJ2-2; no DNA is available, so the TRBD1 call from TCRdb remains unchecked. Germline V gene sequence: CDR1 LGHNA, CDR2 YSLEER. The CDR3 covers 18 residues.

The chain uses TRBV12-3 or TRBV12-4 and TRBJ1-2. The CDR3 extends over 12 amino acids. The CDR3 sequence is CASGEGRGGYTF.

The V and J genes are TRBV3-1 and TRBJ2-3; TCRdb's D call of TRBD2 is untestable without DNA. The CDR3 loop spans 15 amino acids. From germline, CDR1 is LGHDT and CDR2 YNNKEL (reference sequence). CDR3 in amino acids: CASTETSGRGDTQYF.

This chain joins TRBV24-1 and TRBJ2-1; the TCRdb D gene call, TRBD2, has no DNA to confirm it. The germline gives CDR1 KGHDR, CDR2 SFDVKD. CDR3 length: 19 residues. The chain's CDR3 is CATSDSPGTSGSWANEQFF.

V usage is TRBV15 and J usage is TRBJ1-4; the D gene TCRdb calls, TRBD1, cannot be checked with no DNA. Germline V gene sequence: CDR1 LNHNV, CDR2 YYDKDF (reference sequence). The CDR3 totals 17 residues. Here the CDR3 reads CATSRNPFRDSNEKLFF.

V is TRBV7-2 and J is TRBJ2-1; without DNA, the TCRdb call of TRBD2 cannot be checked. Germline V lookup: CDR1 SGHTA, CDR2 FQGNSA. The CDR3 runs 15 residues. CDR3 protein: CASSLGTSGWDEQFF.

The chain recombines TRBV5-5 with TRBJ2-2. The CDR3 has 15 residues. CDR1 is SGHKS, CDR2 YYEKEE, per germline (reference sequence). The CDR3 loop is CASSLGLTNTGELFF.

The rearrangement uses TRBV27 and TRBJ2-7; the TCRdb call, TRBD2, lacks DNA for checking. The length of the CDR3 is 15 residues. Germline V gene lookup returns CDR1 MNHEY and CDR2 SMNVEV (reference sequence). The chain's CDR3 is CASSSRLTSGYEQYF.

J is TRBJ2-1 and V is TRBV6-1; absent DNA, TCRdb's TRBD1 call cannot be checked. From germline, CDR1 is MNHNS and CDR2 SASEGT. There are 14 residues in the CDR3. CDR3: CASRLGQAQTGQFF.

This chain links TRBV20-1 with TRBJ2-5; TCRdb calls TRBD2, which cannot be checked without DNA. The length of the CDR3 is 11 residues. From germline, CDR1 is DFQATT and CDR2 SNEGSKA (reference sequence). The CDR3 protein is CSGREGETQYF.

The CDR3 reads CTSSQGGTGGTDQPQHF. This chain links TRBV1 with TRBJ1-5; the TRBD1 assignment by TCRdb is unverifiable without DNA. TRBV1 is a pseudogene. The CDR3 is 17 amino acids.

The genes are TRBV30 and TRBJ2-1. CDR3 length: 15 amino acids. The germline V gene encodes CDR1 GTSNPN and CDR2 SVGIG (reference sequence). The CDR3 spells CAKKASGGPYNEQFF. The variable domain in full, completed from reference TRBV30 and TRBJ2-1, reads SQTIHQWPATLVQPVGSPLSLECTVEGTSNPNLYWYRQAAGRGLQLLFYSVGIGQISSEVPQNLSASRPQDRQFILSSKKLLLSDSGFYLCAKKASGGPYNEQFFGPGTRLTVL.

The chain uses TRBV7-9 and TRBJ2-1; the TCRdb D gene call, TRBD2, has no DNA to confirm it. Germline values: CDR1 SEHNR, CDR2 FQNEAQ (reference sequence). The CDR3 consists of 15 residues. CDR3: CASNNLALSYNEQFF.

This chain connects TRBV15 to TRBJ2-7; as DNA is missing, the TRBD1 call by TCRdb cannot be tested. In germline, CDR1 is LNHNV, CDR2 YYDKDF (reference sequence). The CDR3 has 15 residues. The CDR3 is CATSTYRGPSYEQYF. Supplemented by reference TRBV15 and TRBJ2-7, the full variable domain reads DAMVIQNPRYQVTQFGKPVTLSCSQTLNHNVMYWYQQKSSQAPKLLFHYYDKDFNNEADTPDNFQSRRPNTSFCFLDIRSPGLGDTAMYLCATSTYRGPSYEQYFGPGTRLTVT.

This chain connects TRBV5-1 to TRBJ2-1; TCRdb's D call of TRBD2 is untestable without DNA. The CDR3 runs to 15 residues. The germline V gene has CDR1 SGHRS and CDR2 YFSETQ. The CDR3 sequence is CASSSAGETYNEQFF. The full variable domain, with the rest looked up from reference TRBV5-1 and TRBJ2-1, is KAGVTQTPRYLIKTRGQQVTLSCSPISGHRSVSWYQQTPGQGLQFLFEYFSETQRNKGNFPGRFSGRQFSNSRSEMNVSTLELGDSALYLCASSSAGETYNEQFFGPGTRLTVL.

The chain uses TRBV29-1 and TRBJ2-2; TCRdb calls TRBD2, which cannot be checked without DNA. Germline CDR1 reads SQVTM; CDR2 reads ANQGSEA. This CDR3 comprises 14 residues. CDR3 sequence reads: CSAAGGRGTGELFF.

The chain links TRBV27 to TRBJ2-1; checking the TCRdb D call of TRBD1 is not possible without DNA. The germline CDR1 and CDR2 sequences are MNHEY and SMNVEV (reference sequence). CDR3 size: 15 residues. The CDR3 loop is CASSLDWDVYNEQFF.

CDR3 residues: CSAPGPSGMIAYNEQFF. The V gene is TRBV20-1, the J gene TRBJ2-1; lacking DNA, the TRBD2 call made by TCRdb goes unchecked. The germline V gene has CDR1 DFQATT and CDR2 SNEGSKA (reference sequence). The CDR3 is 17 residues long.

The rearrangement joins TRBV23-1 to TRBJ1-5. TRBV23-1 is classed as an ORF, of uncertain function. The CDR3 spans 15 residues. The CDR3 loop reads CASSHRLNCNQPQHF.

This chain connects TRBV12-3 or TRBV12-4 to TRBJ1-4. This CDR3 region has 11 residues. The CDR3 sequence is CAAAEDEKLFF.

This chain links TRBV2 with TRBJ2-1; TCRdb lists TRBD2, though no DNA is available to test this call. CDR1 SNHLY and CDR2 FYNNEI come from the germline V gene. The CDR3 runs 16 residues. The CDR3: CASNAQGLANYNEQFF.

The rearrangement uses TRBV12-3 or TRBV12-4 and TRBJ2-5; TCRdb returns TRBD1, unconfirmable since there is no DNA. This CDR3 contains 15 residues. The CDR3 sequence: CASSATGGRRETQYF.

V and J are TRBV7-7 and TRBJ2-5; checking the TCRdb D call of TRBD2 is not possible without DNA. The CDR3 has 15 residues. The germline CDR1 and CDR2 sequences are SSHAT and FNYEAQ (reference sequence). CDR3 amino acids: CASSFSGGAQETQYF.